This T cell receptor (beta chain) is drawn from a study of OX40 agonist ivuxolimab in advanced cancers. Trimming cost V 2 bases and J 4 bases; bases outside gene matches: 6. Germline loops: CDR1 SGHAT, CDR2 FQNNGV. The CDR3 has 15 amino acids. The repertoire was sequenced with immunoSEQ multiplex PCR; TCRdb's copy has only in-frame clones and lacks some. Counted here are about 71,000 clones, about 81% occurring once; the ten biggest clones make up roughly 4.7%. The chain recombines TRBV11-2 with TRBJ1-1, with 8 bases that match TRBD1. The sequence derives from an adult with an advanced solid tumor such as melanoma, head and neck, liver or kidney cancer. The sequencing used CD4+ or CD8+ T cells sorted from blood, collected in a trial of the OX40 agonist ivuxolimab. This CDR3 reads CASSLQGAGGTEAFF. The DNA for the CDR3 is TGTGCCAGCAGCTTACAGGGGGCTGGGGGCACTGAAGCTTTCTTT.